This record covers a single T cell receptor (beta chain). The antigen remains unidentified. Trimming left V 3 bases short and J 0 bases short, with 7 bases between. Germline CDR1 MDHEN, CDR2 SYDVKM. This CDR3 contains 14 residues. Quantitative 5'-RACE with molecular barcodes generated TCR beta libraries. TCRdb used MiXCR to reprocess the 5' RACE reads, holding one entry per CDR3 protein. The table shows under 850,000 distinct CDR3 sequences, with over 15% occurring only once. These data belong to a study of CD8 T cells in ankylosing spondylitis. General study points: Earlier authors reported some of these motif variants in reactive arthritis synovial fluid and blood. A TCR beta motif of about 8 highly homologous variants appeared characteristic of ankylosing spondylitis blood.

What was sequenced was blood, either unsorted or a sorted T cell fraction (not recorded which). The genes are TRBV28 and TRBJ2-3; D possibly corresponds to TRBD2 (6 bases). The TCR comes from a male donor with ankylosing spondylitis. The CDR3 coding sequence is TGTGCCAGCAGTTTCACTAGCAGCACAGATACGCAGTATTTT. Translation gives CASSFTSSTDTQYF.